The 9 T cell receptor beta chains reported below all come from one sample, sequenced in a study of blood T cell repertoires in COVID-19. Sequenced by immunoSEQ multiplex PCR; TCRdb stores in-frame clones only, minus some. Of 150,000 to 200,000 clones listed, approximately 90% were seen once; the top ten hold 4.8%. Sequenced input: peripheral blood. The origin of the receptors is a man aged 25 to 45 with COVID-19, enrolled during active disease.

As DNA, the CDR3 is TGTGCCAGCTCATCTACAGGGGAAACTGAAGCTTTCTTT. It codes for CASSSTGETEAFF. This chain connects TRBV18 to TRBJ1-1; 7 bases line up with TRBD1. J lost 5 bases, V lost 5 bases, and 5 bases had no gene match. Germline values: CDR1 KGHSH, CDR2 LQKENI. The CDR3 has 13 residues. The whole variable domain, filled in from reference TRBV18 and TRBJ1-1, reads NAGVMQNPRHLVRRRGQEARLRCSPMKGHSHVYWYRQLPEEGLKFMVYLQKENIIDESGMPKERFSAEFPKEGPSILRIQQVVRGDSAAYFCASSSTGETEAFFGQGTRLTVV.

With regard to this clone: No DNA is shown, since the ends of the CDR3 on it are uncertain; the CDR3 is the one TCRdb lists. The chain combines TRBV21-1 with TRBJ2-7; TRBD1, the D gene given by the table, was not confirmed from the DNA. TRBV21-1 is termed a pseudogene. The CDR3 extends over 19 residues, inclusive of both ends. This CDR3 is CASSKQSVRVGQGAYEQYF.

The CDR3 sequence is CASSFTGDYEQYF. The DNA of the CDR3 is TGTGCCAGCAGTTTTACGGGAGACTACGAGCAGTACTTC. V and J are TRBV28 and TRBJ2-7, with D perhaps TRBD2 (6 bases). CDR3 length equals 13 residues. V shed 3 bases and J shed 3 bases, with 9 bases lying between them. CDR1 MDHEN and CDR2 SYDVKM come from the germline V gene. The full variable domain, its missing parts supplied by reference TRBV28 and TRBJ2-7, is DVKVTQSSRYLVKRTGEKVFLECVQDMDHENMFWYRQDPGLGLRLIYFSYDVKMKEKGDIPEGYSVSREKKERFSLILESASTNQTSMYLCASSFTGDYEQYFGPGTRLTVT.

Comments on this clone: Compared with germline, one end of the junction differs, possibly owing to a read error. This CDR3 is CALSPGTGYNEQFF. In DNA, the CDR3 is TGTGCCCTCAGTCCCGGGACAGGTTACAATGAGCAGTTCTTC. The rearrangement joins TRBV10-3 to TRBJ2-1; 8 bases are a match to TRBD1. Germline V gene sequence: CDR1 ENHRY, CDR2 SYGVKD. This CDR3 comprises 14 residues.

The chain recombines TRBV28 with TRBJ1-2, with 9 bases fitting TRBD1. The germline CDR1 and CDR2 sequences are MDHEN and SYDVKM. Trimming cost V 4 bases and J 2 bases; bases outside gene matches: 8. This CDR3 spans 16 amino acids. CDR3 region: CASSSPSGTGNYGYTF. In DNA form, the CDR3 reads TGTGCCAGCAGTTCCCCGTCCGGGACAGGGAACTATGGCTACACCTTC.

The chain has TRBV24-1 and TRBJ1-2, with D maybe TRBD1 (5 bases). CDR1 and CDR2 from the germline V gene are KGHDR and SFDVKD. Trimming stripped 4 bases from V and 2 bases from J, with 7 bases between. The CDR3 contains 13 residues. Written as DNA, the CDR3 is TGTGCCACCAGTGAGGGGGGGAACTATGGCTACACCTTC. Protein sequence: CATSEGGNYGYTF.

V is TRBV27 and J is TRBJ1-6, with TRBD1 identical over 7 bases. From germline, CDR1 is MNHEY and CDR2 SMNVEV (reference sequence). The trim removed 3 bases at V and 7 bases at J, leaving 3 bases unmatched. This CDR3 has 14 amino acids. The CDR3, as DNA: TGTGCCAGCAGTTTCGGACAGGAAAATTCACCCCTCCACTTT. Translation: CASSFGQENSPLHF.

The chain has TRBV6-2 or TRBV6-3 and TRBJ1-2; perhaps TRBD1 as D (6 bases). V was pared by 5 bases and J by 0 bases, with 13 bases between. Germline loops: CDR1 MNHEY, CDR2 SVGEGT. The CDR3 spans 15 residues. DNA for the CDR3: TGTGCCAGCAGTCGGGACACCGGATCTAACTATGGCTACACCTTC. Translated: CASSRDTGSNYGYTF.

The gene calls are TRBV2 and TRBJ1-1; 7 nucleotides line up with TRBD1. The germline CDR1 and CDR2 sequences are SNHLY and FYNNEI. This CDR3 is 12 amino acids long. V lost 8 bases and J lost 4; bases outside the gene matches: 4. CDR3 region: CASPRGATEAFF. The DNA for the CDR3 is TGTGCCAGCCCCAGGGGGGCCACTGAAGCTTTCTTT.